These 29 T cell receptor beta chains came from one sample sequenced in a study of cytomegalovirus exposure and HLA in healthy donors. Primers included in the PCR were 60 Vbeta and 13 Jbeta primers. TCRdb keeps only in-frame clones here, not all; method: immunoSEQ multiplex PCR. Counted here are about 210,000 clones, around 83% occurring once; the ten biggest clones make up roughly 0.26%. Input material: PBMCs. The receptors were sampled from a girl aged 2 to 9 in good health and CMV-seronegative.

This clone has just a few counts. Here the CDR3 DNA reads TGTGCCAGCAGTGAAGGAGCTAGGGTACAGGGTTTCACTGAAGCTTTCTTT. Its protein is CASSEGARVQGFTEAFF. The V and J genes are TRBV2 and TRBJ1-1; perhaps TRBD1 as D (6 bases). There are 17 residues in the CDR3. Between the trimmed V and J ends, which lost 1 base and 4 bases, there was a span of 19 bases. Germline-derived CDR1 and CDR2 are SNHLY and FYNNEI.

The chain links TRBV4-1 to TRBJ2-7; 8 bases are shared with TRBD2. CDR1 MGHRA and CDR2 YSYEKL come from the germline V gene. J was trimmed by 7 bases and V by 1 base; bases with no gene match: 12. This CDR3 has 16 residues. CDR3 sequence reads: CASSQAIKRELGEQYF. The CDR3 nucleotides read TGCGCCAGCAGCCAAGCGATCAAGCGGGAGTTAGGAGAGCAGTACTTC.

A single count supports this clone. This chain connects TRBV19 to TRBJ2-3; weak D call: TRBD1 (5 bases). The CDR3 extends over 14 amino acids. CDR1 LNHDA and CDR2 SQIVND come from the germline V gene (reference sequence). V was trimmed by 6 bases and J by 0 bases, leaving 10 bases between them. CDR3 residues: CASRDRTSTDTQYF. The CDR3, as DNA: TGTGCCAGTAGAGACAGAACTAGCACAGATACGCAGTATTTT.

This clone was detected only a few times. The chain recombines TRBV5-5 with TRBJ2-7; D possibly corresponds to TRBD1 (5 bases). The CDR3 runs 15 residues. Germline CDR1 is SGHKS and CDR2 is YYEKEE (reference sequence). V was pared by 4 bases and J by 4 bases, with 18 bases between. The chain's CDR3 is CASSQTSETVYEQYF. In DNA, the CDR3 is TGTGCCAGCAGCCAAACAAGTGAGACAGTTTACGAGCAGTACTTC.

V is TRBV4-1 and J is TRBJ2-7, with 8 bases aligning to TRBD1. There are 15 residues in the CDR3. From germline, CDR1 is MGHRA and CDR2 YSYEKL. V gave up 2 bases and J gave up 1 base; unmatched junction bases: 4. This CDR3 reads CASSQTRQGSYEQYF. Written as DNA, the CDR3 is TGCGCCAGCAGCCAAACAAGACAGGGGTCCTACGAGCAGTACTTC.

This clone appeared once. The chain recombines TRBV11-2 with TRBJ2-2; 11 positions agree with TRBD2. In germline, CDR1 is SGHAT, CDR2 FQNNGV. The junction had 8 bases not matched to a gene; V was cut back by 2 bases and J by 3 bases. CDR3 length: 18 residues. The CDR3 DNA sequence: TGTGCCAGCAGCTTACTAGCGGGGGGCCCCTTCGACACCGGGGAGCTGTTTTTT. Its protein product is CASSLLAGGPFDTGELFF. The full variable domain, with the rest looked up from reference TRBV11-2 and TRBJ2-2, is EAGVAQSPRYKIIEKRQSVAFWCNPISGHATLYWYQQILGQGPKLLIQFQNNGVVDDSQLPKDRFSAERLKGVDSTLKIQPAKLEDSAVYLCASSLLAGGPFDTGELFFGEGSRLTVL.

This clone was seen a handful of times. This chain connects TRBV6-4 to TRBJ1-1; D gene uncertain. The CDR3 consists of 13 residues. V lost 0 bases to trimming and J lost 1 base, with 3 bases between them. Germline-derived CDR1 and CDR2 are MRHNA and SNTAGT. The CDR3 sequence is CASSDSGNTEAFF. In nucleotides, the CDR3 is TGTGCCAGCAGTGACTCCGGGAACACTGAAGCTTTCTTT.

There are a few counts of this clone. The chain recombines TRBV5-4 with TRBJ2-5; 7 positions match TRBD2. This CDR3 has 18 amino acids. Germline V gene data show CDR1 as SGHNT and CDR2 as YYREEE (reference sequence). V lost 3 bases and J lost 4; bases outside the gene matches: 18. As DNA, the CDR3 is TGTGCCAGCAGCTCCTCGGGTGTGTGGGGGGGACCTTTAGAGACCCAGTACTTC. Translating it yields CASSSSGVWGGPLETQYF.

The chain has TRBV2 and TRBJ2-6; 7 bases fit TRBD1. V was clipped by 7 bases and J by 0 bases; unmatched bases: 6. This CDR3 region has 16 residues. CDR1 is SNHLY, CDR2 FYNNEI, per germline. DNA of the CDR3: TGTGCCAGCATCCGGACAGGTGCCTCTGGGGCCAACGTCCTGACTTTC. Residues: CASIRTGASGANVLTF.

This rearrangement joins TRBV30 to TRBJ1-2; D is possibly TRBD1 (5 bases). The CDR3 runs to 13 residues. Germline-derived CDR1 and CDR2 are GTSNPN and SVGIG (reference sequence). Trimming shortened V by 3 bases and J by 6 bases, and 14 bases separated the two germline ends. DNA of the CDR3: TGTGCCTGGAGGGGCCAGGGCGAGGATGGCTACACCTTC. This sequence encodes CAWRGQGEDGYTF.

The V call is TRBV11-2, the J call TRBJ1-1, with 9 bases that match TRBD1. Germline V gene sequence: CDR1 SGHAT, CDR2 FQNNGV. This CDR3 spans 17 amino acids. The junction had 11 bases not matched to a gene; V was cut back by 5 bases and J by 1 base. Written as DNA, the CDR3 is TGTGCCAGCAGCCGTCAGCCTGGGACAGGGAAGAACACTGAAGCTTTCTTT. It specifies CASSRQPGTGKNTEAFF.

J is TRBJ1-2 and V is TRBV2, with TRBD1 identical over 7 bases. With V trimmed by 6 bases and J by 6 bases, 10 bases remained unmatched. This CDR3 is 14 amino acids long. CDR1 and CDR2 (germline): SNHLY, FYNNEI. CDR3 sequence reads: CASRRTGSRDGYTF. DNA for the CDR3: TGTGCCAGCAGAAGGACAGGATCGCGGGATGGCTACACCTTC.

This chain joins TRBV5-6 and TRBJ2-5, with a weak D call TRBD1 (5 bases). There are 12 residues in the CDR3. Germline-derived CDR1 and CDR2 are SGHDT and YYEEEE. The germline V and J ends were trimmed by 0 bases and 5 bases, with 5 bases remaining between them. The CDR3 nucleotides are TGTGCCAGCAGCTTGGACAGGGAGACCCAGTACTTC. The encoded protein is CASSLDRETQYF. The full variable domain, completed using reference TRBV5-6 and TRBJ2-5, is DAGVTQSPTHLIKTRGQQVTLRCSPKSGHDTVSWYQQALGQGPQFIFQYYEEEERQRGNFPDRFSGHQFPNYSSELNVNALLLGDSALYLCASSLDRETQYFGPGTRLLVL.

This chain links TRBV5-4 with TRBJ2-5; tentatively, D is TRBD1 (5 bases). The length of the CDR3 is 14 residues. Germline loops: CDR1 SGHNT, CDR2 YYREEE (reference sequence). V was trimmed by 4 bases and J by 3 bases, leaving 13 bases between them. CDR3 nucleotide sequence: TGTGCCAGCAGCCTAATTTTAGGGGAAGAGACCCAGTACTTC. It is translated as CASSLILGEETQYF.

The genes are TRBV10-2 and TRBJ2-7, with 13 bases fitting TRBD2. With V trimmed by 6 bases and J by 3 bases, 11 bases remained unmatched. Germline-derived CDR1 and CDR2 are WSHSY and SAAADI. This CDR3 is built from 17 residues. In nucleotides, the CDR3 is TGCGCCAGCAGGGTGACTAGCGGGGGGACCAAGGACTACGAGCAGTACTTC. This encodes CASRVTSGGTKDYEQYF.

This chain links TRBV6-5 with TRBJ2-1; possibly TRBD1 for D (5 bases). V was cut by 6 bases and J by 5 bases, with 17 bases left in between. The germline CDR1 and CDR2 sequences are MNHEY and SVGAGI. This CDR3 is built from 15 residues. The CDR3 loop reads CASSYPGSGNNEQFF. CDR3 DNA sequence: TGTGCCAGCAGCTATCCAGGGTCGGGTAACAATGAGCAGTTCTTC.

The chain carries TRBV11-2 and TRBJ1-2, with 9 bases that match TRBD1. V shed 4 bases, J shed 4 bases, and the junction held 4 bases outside the gene matches. The CDR3 is made up of 14 amino acids. Germline CDR1 reads SGHAT; CDR2 reads FQNNGV. CDR3 residues: CASSSRDRAYGYTF. In DNA, the CDR3 is TGTGCCAGCAGCTCCCGGGACAGGGCCTATGGCTACACCTTC.

This clone was seen a handful of times. The rearrangement uses TRBV6-5 and TRBJ2-7; D perhaps matches TRBD2 (6 bases). Germline loops: CDR1 MNHEY, CDR2 SVGAGI. The CDR3 totals 11 residues. V gave up 8 bases and J gave up 10 bases, with 15 bases separating them. The CDR3 loop is CASSWGDRQYF. The CDR3 coding sequence is TGTGCCAGCTCTTGGGGGGATAGACAGTACTTC.

CDR3 sequence: CASSQGRRDRDTQYF. The CDR3 DNA follows: TGTGCCAGCAGCCAAGGACGGAGGGACCGAGATACGCAGTATTTT. The rearrangement joins TRBV4-2 to TRBJ2-3; D possibly corresponds to TRBD2 (6 bases). Trimming cost V 1 base and J 5 bases, with 13 bases left between them. The CDR3 has 15 amino acids. Germline CDR1 reads LGHNA; CDR2 reads YNFKEQ.

This chain connects TRBV9 to TRBJ1-2, with D maybe TRBD1 (5 bases). The CDR3 loop spans 17 amino acids. The V and J ends lost 0 bases and 0 bases respectively, with 15 bases between them. Per germline, CDR1 SGDLS and CDR2 YYNGEE. The CDR3 DNA reads as TGTGCCAGCAGCGTAGCGCTTGGGGGGAGAGCTAACTATGGCTACACCTTC. Its protein is CASSVALGGRANYGYTF.

V and J are TRBV29-1 and TRBJ2-7, with a tentative D call TRBD2 (6 bases). The CDR3 runs to 13 residues. Trimming cost V 5 bases and J 2 bases, with 13 bases left between them. Per the germline V gene, CDR1 is SQVTM and CDR2 is ANQGSEA. Written as DNA, the CDR3 is TGCAGCGTTTCAAGGCGGGGTGCCTACGAGCAGTACTTC. Translation gives CSVSRRGAYEQYF.

J is TRBJ1-2 and V is TRBV30; no reliable D call. V was pared by 3 bases and J by 1 base, with 9 bases between. Germline CDR1 and CDR2: GTSNPN and SVGIG (reference sequence). CDR3 length: 13 residues. The CDR3 loop is CAWRRQVNYGYTF. The DNA for the CDR3 is TGTGCCTGGAGGCGACAAGTTAACTATGGCTACACCTTC.

The V call is TRBV30, the J call TRBJ1-1; D is undetermined. The germline V and J ends were trimmed by 1 base and 3 bases, with 6 bases remaining between them. This CDR3 has 12 amino acids. CDR1 is GTSNPN, CDR2 SVGIG, per germline (reference sequence). The CDR3 is CAWSGGYTEAFF. Written as DNA, the CDR3 is TGTGCCTGGAGTGGAGGTTACACTGAAGCTTTCTTT.

DNA of the CDR3: TGTGCCAGCAGTTTGCGCGGAGCCTACGAGCAGTACTTC. Its translation is CASSLRGAYEQYF. This sequence joins TRBV27 and TRBJ2-5; D is unresolved. The tail of the sequence fits TRBJ2-7 better, so the J call may be wrong. This CDR3 has 13 residues. Germline V CDR1 and CDR2: MNHEY, SMNVEV (reference sequence).

About this clone: The sample has other DNA sequences that encode this CDR3 too. The chain couples TRBV27 to TRBJ2-7, with a possible D match to TRBD1 (6 bases). The CDR3 contains 13 residues. The V end was cut by 0 bases, the J end by 4 bases, with 7 bases between. Germline V lookup: CDR1 MNHEY, CDR2 SMNVEV (reference sequence). As DNA, the CDR3 is TGTGCCAGCAGTTTATCGGACAGATACGAGCAGTACTTC. It is translated as CASSLSDRYEQYF.

The rearrangement links TRBV7-2 to TRBJ1-1; 7 positions match TRBD1. The CDR3 covers 13 residues. Per the germline V gene, CDR1 is SGHTA and CDR2 is FQGNSA. V lost 6 bases, J lost 5 bases, and 6 bases stayed unmatched. The CDR3 is CASSTGAWTEAFF. The CDR3 nucleotides read TGTGCCAGCAGTACAGGGGCTTGGACTGAAGCTTTCTTT.

The chain carries TRBV6-6 and TRBJ2-1; TRBD1 might be the D (5 bases). From germline, CDR1 is MNHNY and CDR2 SVGAGI (reference sequence). This CDR3 comprises 12 residues. Between the trimmed V and J ends, which lost 8 bases and 6 bases, there was a span of 11 bases. The CDR3 loop reads CASGPQGNEQFF. CDR3 coding DNA: TGTGCCAGCGGACCCCAGGGCAATGAGCAGTTCTTC.

The chain is built from TRBV6-1 and TRBJ2-2; 8 bases align to TRBD1. This CDR3 region has 15 residues. The germline CDR1 and CDR2 sequences are MNHNS and SASEGT. V gave up 7 bases and J gave up 7 bases; unmatched junction bases: 11. CDR3 region: CASITIRGRDGELFF. The CDR3 region has the DNA TGTGCCAGCATTACTATCAGGGGGCGTGACGGGGAGCTGTTTTTT.

The V gene is TRBV12-5, the J gene TRBJ2-5; 14 nucleotides match TRBD2. This CDR3 is built from 16 residues. V was clipped by 5 bases and J by 5 bases; unmatched bases: 7. Germline loops: CDR1 LGHNT, CDR2 FRNRAP. CDR3 protein: CASGIGTSGSGETQYF. For the CDR3, the DNA is TGTGCTAGTGGTATCGGGACTAGCGGGAGCGGTGAGACCCAGTACTTC.